This T cell receptor (beta chain) is from a study of cytomegalovirus exposure and HLA in healthy donors. A word on this clone: The junction shows a germline mismatch at one end, possibly a read error. Within the sample, other DNA sequences also encode this same CDR3.

The table came from immunoSEQ multiplex PCR; TCRdb's copy has only in-frame clones and leaves some out. The profile shows 100,000 or so clones, less than 90% of them singletons. The germline CDR1 and CDR2 sequences are LGHNA and YSLEER. The CDR3 totals 16 residues. The receptor was derived from a man aged 18-30 years in good health and CMV-seropositive. Sample: PBMCs. The rearrangement uses TRBV4-3 and TRBJ2-7; perhaps TRBD1 as D (6 bases). The CDR3 DNA follows: TGCGCCAGCAGCCAAGATCGTGCCAGGGGTCTAGGGGAGCAGTACTTT. Amino acid sequence: CASSQDRARGLGEQYF.